Detailed here is one T cell receptor beta chain. Its specificity is unknown. TCRdb re-called the 5' RACE reads through MiXCR, storing one row per CDR3 protein. Here the sample spans approximately 150,000 distinct CDR3 sequences, about 15% being singletons. This entry comes from a study of T-cell memory formation after mild COVID-19. Points from the study as a whole: Nothing confirmed that second-wave clones peaking on day 37 were specific for SARS-CoV-2.

Germline V CDR1 and CDR2: SNHLY, FYNNEI. This CDR3 is built from 15 residues. J was trimmed by 0 bases and V by 6 bases; bases with no gene match: 4. Sequencing was done on a sample of PBMCs or a T cell subset sorted from them (not recorded which). The genes are TRBV2 and TRBJ1-2, with 10 bases identical to TRBD1. The TCR sequence derives from an adult woman who had mild COVID-19 (a few samples of this study predate the infection). Cell type and time point are not known. The CDR3 loop reads CASRPGQGANYGYTF. The DNA for the CDR3 is TGTGCCAGCAGACCCGGACAGGGGGCTAACTATGGCTACACCTTC.